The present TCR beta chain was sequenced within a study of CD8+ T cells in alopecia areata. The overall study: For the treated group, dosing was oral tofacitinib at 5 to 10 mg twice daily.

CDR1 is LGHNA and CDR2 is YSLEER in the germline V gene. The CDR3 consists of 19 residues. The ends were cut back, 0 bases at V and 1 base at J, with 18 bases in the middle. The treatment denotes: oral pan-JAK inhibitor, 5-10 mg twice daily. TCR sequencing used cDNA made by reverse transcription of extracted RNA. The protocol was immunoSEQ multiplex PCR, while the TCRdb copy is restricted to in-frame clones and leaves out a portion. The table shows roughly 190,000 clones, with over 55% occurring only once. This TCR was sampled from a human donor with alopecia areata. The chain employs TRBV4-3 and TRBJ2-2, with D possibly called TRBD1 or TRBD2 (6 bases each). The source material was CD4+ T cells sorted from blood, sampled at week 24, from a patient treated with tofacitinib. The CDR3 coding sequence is TGCGCCAGCAGCCAAGAACCCAGAGTCGGGGGCGTGAACACCGGGGAGCTGTTTTTT. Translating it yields CASSQEPRVGGVNTGELFF.